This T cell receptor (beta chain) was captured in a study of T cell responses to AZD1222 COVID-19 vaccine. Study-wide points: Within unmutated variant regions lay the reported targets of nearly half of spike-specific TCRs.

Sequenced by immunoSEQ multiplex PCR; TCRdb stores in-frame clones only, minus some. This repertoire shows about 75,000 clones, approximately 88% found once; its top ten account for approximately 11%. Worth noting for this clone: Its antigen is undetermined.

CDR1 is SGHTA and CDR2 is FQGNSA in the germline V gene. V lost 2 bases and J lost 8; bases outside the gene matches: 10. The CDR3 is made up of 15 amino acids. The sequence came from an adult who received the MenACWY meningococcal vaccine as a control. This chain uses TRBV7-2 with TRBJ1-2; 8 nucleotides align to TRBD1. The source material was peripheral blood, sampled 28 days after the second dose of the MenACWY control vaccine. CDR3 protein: CASSLLGQGAGGYTF. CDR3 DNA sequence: TGTGCCAGCAGCTTATTGGGGCAGGGGGCGGGCGGCTACACCTTC.